This TCR beta chain is drawn from a study of neurological immune-mediated disorders. Study-level background: In a group of roughly 34 multiple sclerosis patients, some 31 had the relapsing-remitting type and 3 had the secondary progressive type.

Study results and limitations: None of the CDR3 amino acid sequences found in expanded clones was shared across subjects. This suggests that the TCR-beta repertoires were private in all groups.

The starting material, 2 million PBMCs stored at -80 C, gave rise to the unsorted libraries. TCRdb redid the calling of the 5' RACE reads with MiXCR, one entry per CDR3 protein. The table has about 66,000 distinct CDR3 sequences, roughly 3.9% seen once. In regard to this clonotype: The antigen is not known.

This clonotype was sampled from a man aged 25 to 40 with multiple sclerosis. Sequenced material: PBMCs.

Here the CDR3 DNA reads TGTGCCAGCAGTTTACAGGTTACCTACGAGCAGTACTTC. This translates into CASSLQVTYEQYF. V gene TRBV6-5 combines with J gene TRBJ2-7; tentatively, D is TRBD1 (5 bases). V was pared by 4 bases and J by 2 bases, with 9 bases between. Germline CDR1 reads MNHEY; CDR2 reads SVGAGI. This CDR3 contains 13 residues.